Shown below are 2 T cell receptor beta chains from a single sample sequenced in a study of CXCR3-negative and CXCR3-positive naive CD8 T cells. Findings and limits, study-wide: Against CXCR3-negative naive cells, CXCR3-positive naive cells showed more hydrophobic TRB CDR3s.

Their recognized antigens are unknown. The TRB libraries of cDNA were built by UMI-labeled 5' RACE. TCRdb reanalyzed the 5' RACE reads, giving one entry per CDR3 protein sequence and no DNA. Its clone listing holds approximately 89,000 distinct CDR3 sequences. Material: naive CXCR3+ CD8+ T cells from blood. Subset specified: CD45RO-CCR7+CD27+CD95- naive CD8+ T cells expressing CXCR3 (TNR3+). These receptors were obtained from a human donor in good health. Some clones in this sample may be carry-over from other donors' samples.

CDR3 sequence: CASSPGTSNTEAFF. This chain connects TRBV4-1 to TRBJ1-1. Germline-derived CDR1 and CDR2 are MGHRA and YSYEKL. The CDR3 loop spans 14 amino acids.

CDR3 region: CASSPAYRGGTDTQYF. The chain carries TRBV5-5 and TRBJ2-3; TCRdb proposes TRBD2, but this gene call is untestable without DNA. Germline V gene lookup returns CDR1 SGHKS and CDR2 YYEKEE (reference sequence). This CDR3 is built from 16 residues. Full variable domain (outside the CDR3, taken from reference TRBV5-5 and TRBJ2-3): DAGVTQSPTHLIKTRGQQVTLRCSPISGHKSVSWYQQVLGQGPQFIFQYYEKEERGRGNFPDRFSARQFPNYSSELNVNALLLGDSALYLCASSPAYRGGTDTQYFGPGTRLTVL.